The 12 T cell receptor beta chains reported below all come from one sample, sequenced in a study of a mutant IDH1 vaccine in newly diagnosed glioma. TCRdb's copy holds only in-frame clones and misses some; the assay was immunoSEQ multiplex PCR. The data show tens of thousands of clones, around 85% seen once. Time point specified: week 35, safety follow-up. Doses comprised 300 ug of mutant IDH1 20-mer peptide each, plus topical imiquimod. These receptors' targets are unknown. Sequences were derived from PBMCs, sampled from a glioma patient whose treatment included an IDH1 peptide vaccine. Every receptor here comes from a man aged 40-49 years with glioma.

The J gene is TRBJ1-5, the V gene TRBV10-2; D is ambiguous. Germline-derived CDR1 and CDR2 are WSHSY and SAAADI. This CDR3 contains 13 residues. V was pared by 2 bases and J by 11 bases, with 13 bases between. CDR3 bases: TGCGCCAGCAGTGAGCCCGCCTCACCGGCCCAGCATTTT. Translated, it gives CASSEPASPAQHF.

The CDR3 sequence is CASSQDGGPTYEQYF. The CDR3 DNA reads as TGCGCCAGCAGCCAAGATGGGGGACCCACCTACGAGCAGTACTTC. The chain recombines TRBV4-1 with TRBJ2-7; D tentatively reads TRBD1 or TRBD2 (5 bases each). This CDR3 has 15 residues. V was clipped by 0 bases and J by 2 bases, with 11 bases between them. Germline V gene lookup returns CDR1 MGHRA and CDR2 YSYEKL.

The V and J genes are TRBV14 and TRBJ1-2; D may be TRBD1 (5 bases). The CDR3 totals 15 residues. Germline V gene data show CDR1 as SGHDN and CDR2 as FVKESK. V shed 4 bases and J shed 4 bases, with 16 bases lying between them. The CDR3 region has the DNA TGTGCCAGCAGCCCTCGGGGGACGACAACCTATGGCTACACCTTC. Translating gives CASSPRGTTTYGYTF. Full variable domain (missing parts from reference TRBV14 and TRBJ1-2): EAGVTQFPSHSVIEKGQTVTLRCDPISGHDNLYWYRRVMGKEIKFLLHFVKESKQDESGMPNNRFLAERTGGTYSTLKVQPAELEDSGVYFCASSPRGTTTYGYTFGSGTRLTVV.

The chain couples TRBV27 to TRBJ2-2; 10 nucleotides agree with TRBD2. The germline V gene encodes CDR1 MNHEY and CDR2 SMNVEV (reference sequence). Losses at the gene ends were 5 bases for V and 5 bases for J; bases not matched to a gene: 5. The CDR3 runs 15 residues. CDR3 sequence (DNA): TGTGCCAGCAGTGCTAGCGGGAGTTGGACCGGGGAGCTGTTTTTT. This codes for CASSASGSWTGELFF.

The chain employs TRBV5-8 and TRBJ1-1; possible D gene TRBD1, 5 bases. This CDR3 comprises 15 residues. Trimming took 4 bases from V and 3 from J, leaving 16 bases between them. Looked up from germline, CDR1 is SGHTS and CDR2 is YDEGEE. CDR3 residues: CASSGLQVVYTEAFF. DNA of the CDR3: TGTGCCAGCAGCGGGTTACAGGTAGTTTACACTGAAGCTTTCTTT.

The chain links TRBV4-1 to TRBJ1-1, with D tentatively TRBD1 (5 bases). The V gene's germline CDR1 is MGHRA and CDR2 YSYEKL. This CDR3 spans 15 amino acids. V shed 0 bases and J shed 1 base, with 9 bases lying between them. CDR3 region: CASSQDPGGNTEAFF. DNA for the CDR3: TGCGCCAGCAGCCAAGATCCGGGGGGGAACACTGAAGCTTTCTTT.

J is TRBJ2-7 and V is TRBV6-5, with D maybe TRBD1 (6 bases). CDR3 length: 14 residues. Trimming cost V 6 bases and J 5 bases, with 17 bases left between them. Germline V lookup: CDR1 MNHEY, CDR2 SVGAGI. DNA for the CDR3: TGTGCCAGCAGACTCAACAGGGAATCCCACGAGCAGTACTTC. Residues: CASRLNRESHEQYF.

The V gene is TRBV2, the J gene TRBJ1-1; 8 positions agree with TRBD1. The trim removed 7 bases at V and 4 bases at J, leaving 8 bases unmatched. The CDR3 length is 14 residues. CDR1 and CDR2 from the germline V gene are SNHLY and FYNNEI. CDR3 DNA: TGTGCCAGCAATATACAGGGGGGGGGCACTGAAGCTTTCTTT. The encoded protein is CASNIQGGGTEAFF.

The J gene is TRBJ2-7, the V gene TRBV5-6; TRBD2 matches 9 bases. V shed 1 base and J 1 base; nucleotides not matched to a gene: 0. The CDR3 totals 14 residues. Germline CDR1 SGHDT, CDR2 YYEEEE. CDR3 DNA: TGTGCCAGCAGCTTGAGCGGGAGGTCCTACGAGCAGTACTTC. Translation: CASSLSGRSYEQYF.

This rearrangement joins TRBV20-1 to TRBJ2-7; 8 bases are a match to TRBD1. Germline-derived CDR1 and CDR2 are DFQATT and SNEGSKA (reference sequence). CDR3 length equals 11 residues. Unmatched junction bases numbered 4, after V lost 6 bases and J lost 6 bases. The CDR3 is CSALRGPEQYF. The CDR3 DNA is TGCAGTGCGCTCAGGGGGCCCGAGCAGTACTTC.

This clone has a single count. The V gene is TRBV19, the J gene TRBJ1-2, with D unclear. CDR3 size: 15 residues. Germline V lookup: CDR1 LNHDA, CDR2 SQIVND (reference sequence). The germline V and J ends were trimmed by 1 base and 5 bases, with 14 bases remaining between them. CDR3 sequence: CASSIGPGELYGYTF. In DNA, the CDR3 is TGTGCCAGTAGTATAGGCCCCGGGGAACTATATGGCTACACCTTC.

This clone was seen a few times. The chain uses TRBV5-1 and TRBJ2-7; D unclear. Between the trimmed V and J ends, which lost 1 base and 0 bases, there was a span of 8 bases. Germline V gives CDR1 SGHRS, CDR2 YFSETQ. The CDR3 loop spans 14 amino acids. CDR3 amino acids: CASSLTDSSYEQYF. CDR3 sequence (DNA): TGCGCCAGCAGCTTGACGGATAGCTCCTACGAGCAGTACTTC.